These 28 T cell receptor beta chains came from one sample sequenced in a study of CD8+ T cells in alopecia areata. Treatment: oral pan-JAK inhibitor, 5-10 mg twice daily. Isolated RNA was reverse transcribed into cDNA used as the sequencing template. Assay: immunoSEQ multiplex PCR; the TCRdb copy retains only in-frame clones and omits some. This sample has approximately 210,000 clones, with approximately 60% found just once. Sequencing was performed on CD4+ T cells sorted from blood, taken at week 4, from a patient treated with tofacitinib. These receptors were collected from a human donor with alopecia areata.

On this clone itself: Other nucleotide sequences from this sample produce the same CDR3. The V call is TRBV5-1, the J call TRBJ2-7; unclear D gene. Trimming stripped 0 bases from V and 4 bases from J, with 8 bases between. CDR3 size: 13 residues. The germline V gene encodes CDR1 SGHRS and CDR2 YFSETQ. As DNA, the CDR3 is TGCGCCAGCAGCTTGGGGTCCGGGTACGAGCAGTACTTC. Translating it yields CASSLGSGYEQYF. Complete variable domain (other parts from reference TRBV5-1 and TRBJ2-7): KAGVTQTPRYLIKTRGQQVTLSCSPISGHRSVSWYQQTPGQGLQFLFEYFSETQRNKGNFPGRFSGRQFSNSRSEMNVSTLELGDSALYLCASSLGSGYEQYFGPGTRLTVT.

The genes are TRBV30 and TRBJ2-7, with TRBD1 identical over 7 bases. The junction had 14 bases not matched to a gene; V was cut back by 7 bases and J by 2 bases. Per the germline V gene, CDR1 is GTSNPN and CDR2 is SVGIG (reference sequence). This CDR3 spans 15 amino acids. CDR3 DNA sequence: TGTGCCTCCAAAGGTGGTCTAGGGGGCCCCTACGAGCAGTACTTC. This sequence encodes CASKGGLGGPYEQYF.

This chain connects TRBV7-9 to TRBJ1-1; D call uncertain. From germline, CDR1 is SEHNR and CDR2 FQNEAQ (reference sequence). The length of the CDR3 is 14 residues. V dropped 1 base and J dropped 6 bases, with 12 bases sitting between them. The CDR3 DNA follows: TGTGCCAGCAGCTTAGTCGGCAGCTCCTCTGAAGCTTTCTTT. It specifies CASSLVGSSSEAFF. The full variable domain, its missing parts supplied by reference TRBV7-9 and TRBJ1-1, is DTGVSQNPRHKITKRGQNVTFRCDPISEHNRLYWYRQTLGQGPEFLTYFQNEAQLEKSRLLSDRFSAERPKGSFSTLEIQRTEQGDSAMYLCASSLVGSSSEAFFGQGTRLTVV.

The rearrangement joins TRBV5-6 to TRBJ1-1, with a possible D match to TRBD1 (5 bases). The V gene's germline CDR1 is SGHDT and CDR2 YYEEEE. Trimming removed 4 bases from V and 5 bases from J, with 12 bases in between. The CDR3 spans 13 residues. The CDR3: CASSAIPGTEAFF. In nucleotides, the CDR3 is TGTGCCAGCAGCGCCATCCCAGGGACTGAAGCTTTCTTT.

This rearrangement joins TRBV30 to TRBJ2-7; D gene ambiguous. The germline V gene has CDR1 GTSNPN and CDR2 SVGIG (reference sequence). Trimming shortened V by 1 base and J by 6 bases, and 13 bases separated the two germline ends. The CDR3 contains 13 residues. The CDR3 is CAWSGQSRREQYF. The CDR3 DNA is TGTGCCTGGAGTGGGCAGTCCCGTCGCGAGCAGTACTTC. Combining the CDR3 with reference TRBV30 and TRBJ2-7 gives the whole variable domain SQTIHQWPATLVQPVGSPLSLECTVEGTSNPNLYWYRQAAGRGLQLLFYSVGIGQISSEVPQNLSASRPQDRQFILSSKKLLLSDSGFYLCAWSGQSRREQYFGPGTRLTVT.

The chain carries TRBV2 and TRBJ1-5; the D gene is possibly TRBD1 (5 bases). The CDR3 extends over 14 amino acids. Per the germline V gene, CDR1 is SNHLY and CDR2 is FYNNEI. Trimming removed 7 bases from V and 7 bases from J, with 17 bases in between. DNA of the CDR3: TGTGCCAGCAAGGAGGGCCAAGAGGGGCAGCCCCAGCATTTT. Translation gives CASKEGQEGQPQHF.

The chain employs TRBV7-9 and TRBJ2-7, with D uncertain. Germline V gene lookup returns CDR1 SEHNR and CDR2 FQNEAQ (reference sequence). With 1 base removed from V and 7 bases from J, the gap between germline ends came to 5 bases. The CDR3 is 11 residues long. As DNA, the CDR3 is TGTGCCAGCAGCTTAGAGTGGGAGCAGTACTTC. This sequence encodes CASSLEWEQYF.

The genes are TRBV6-1 and TRBJ2-6, with D possibly being TRBD1 or TRBD2 (5 bases each). The germline V gene encodes CDR1 MNHNS and CDR2 SASEGT. The V and J ends lost 7 bases and 0 bases respectively, with 10 bases between them. The CDR3 extends over 15 amino acids. CDR3 in amino acids: CASTKGSSGANVLTF. In DNA, the CDR3 is TGTGCCAGCACAAAGGGGAGCTCTGGGGCCAACGTCCTGACTTTC.

V usage is TRBV2 and J usage is TRBJ2-7; D not certain. V lost 7 bases and J lost 2, with 12 bases in between. The CDR3 has 13 amino acids. Germline V lookup: CDR1 SNHLY, CDR2 FYNNEI. DNA of the CDR3: TGTGCCAGCAAAGGGAAGGGTACCTACGAGCAGTACTTC. Protein sequence: CASKGKGTYEQYF.

In its sample, this clone was seen a few times. The rearrangement uses TRBV28 and TRBJ1-5; 9 bases map to TRBD1. CDR1 and CDR2 (germline): MDHEN, SYDVKM. CDR3 length: 14 residues. V lost 6 bases, J lost 5 bases, and 5 bases stayed unmatched. The CDR3 is CASSPTGGDQPQHF. For the CDR3, the DNA is TGTGCCAGCAGCCCGACAGGGGGGGATCAGCCCCAGCATTTT. Complete variable domain (other parts from reference TRBV28 and TRBJ1-5): DVKVTQSSRYLVKRTGEKVFLECVQDMDHENMFWYRQDPGLGLRLIYFSYDVKMKEKGDIPEGYSVSREKKERFSLILESASTNQTSMYLCASSPTGGDQPQHFGDGTRLSIL.

CDR3 loop: CAWMGDRLGTQYF. CDR3 sequence (DNA): TGTGCCTGGATGGGGGACCGACTGGGGACCCAGTACTTC. This chain uses TRBV30 with TRBJ2-5, with D perhaps matching TRBD1 or TRBD2 (5 bases each). V was pared by 4 bases and J by 7 bases, with 16 bases between. Per the germline V gene, CDR1 is GTSNPN and CDR2 is SVGIG (reference sequence). The CDR3 is 13 residues long.

V and J are TRBV2 and TRBJ2-7; D gene unclear. The CDR3 totals 10 residues. Per the germline V gene, CDR1 is SNHLY and CDR2 is FYNNEI. V was trimmed by 4 bases and J by 9 bases, leaving 7 bases between them. DNA of the CDR3: TGTGCCAGCAGTGGATTAGGGCAGTACTTC. Translating it yields CASSGLGQYF.

The V call is TRBV27, the J call TRBJ2-3; a weak D match, TRBD2 (7 bases). V dropped 3 bases and J dropped 3 bases, with 16 bases sitting between them. Per germline, CDR1 MNHEY and CDR2 SMNVEV (reference sequence). The CDR3 runs to 16 residues. The CDR3 here is CASSFGWGGRTDTQYF. CDR3 sequence (DNA): TGTGCCAGCAGTTTTGGGTGGGGGGGCCGGACAGATACGCAGTATTTT.

J is TRBJ2-4 and V is TRBV7-2, with 8 positions matching TRBD2. Germline V gives CDR1 SGHTA, CDR2 FQGNSA. This CDR3 is built from 16 residues. The trim removed 1 base at V and 2 bases at J, leaving 4 bases unmatched. CDR3 nucleotides: TGTGCCAGCAGCTTAGGCGGGGGGAGGTCCAAAAACATTCAGTACTTC. It codes for CASSLGGGRSKNIQYF.

V usage is TRBV29-1 and J usage is TRBJ1-1; D unresolved. Trimming stripped 7 bases from V and 3 bases from J, with 18 bases between. The CDR3 totals 14 residues. The germline CDR1 and CDR2 sequences are SQVTM and ANQGSEA. Written as DNA, the CDR3 is TGCAGCGGCAGCCGAGGGTTGAGGGACACTGAAGCTTTCTTT. It specifies CSGSRGLRDTEAFF.

This rearrangement joins TRBV6-5 to TRBJ1-2, with 8 positions matching TRBD1. The J segment lost 6 bases and the V segment lost 4 bases, leaving 4 bases of the junction unmatched. The CDR3 extends over 13 amino acids. Germline V gene lookup returns CDR1 MNHEY and CDR2 SVGAGI. The CDR3 region has the DNA TGTGCCAGCAGTTCCCAGACAGGGGATGGCTACACCTTC. Translation: CASSSQTGDGYTF.

The CDR3 sequence is CASSRQQNTEAFF. DNA for the CDR3: TGTGCCAGCAGCCGACAGCAGAACACTGAAGCTTTCTTT. The J gene is TRBJ1-1, the V gene TRBV7-2; TRBD1 is a possible D gene (5 bases). V was pared by 5 bases and J by 1 base, with 8 bases between. This CDR3 is built from 13 residues. CDR1 is SGHTA, CDR2 FQGNSA, per germline. Full variable domain (outside the CDR3, taken from reference TRBV7-2 and TRBJ1-1): GAGVSQSPSNKVTEKGKDVELRCDPISGHTALYWYRQSLGQGLEFLIYFQGNSAPDKSGLPSDRFSAERTGGSVSTLTIQRTQQEDSAVYLCASSRQQNTEAFFGQGTRLTVV.

The chain carries TRBV7-9 and TRBJ1-2, with 8 positions matching TRBD1. Germline V gene data show CDR1 as SEHNR and CDR2 as FQNEAQ (reference sequence). The CDR3 loop spans 15 amino acids. V shed 3 bases and J 2 bases; nucleotides not matched to a gene: 5. CDR3 residues: CASSLRTGSNYGYTF. Here the CDR3 DNA reads TGTGCCAGCAGCTTGAGGACAGGGTCGAACTATGGCTACACCTTC. The full variable domain, its missing parts supplied by reference TRBV7-9 and TRBJ1-2, is DTGVSQNPRHKITKRGQNVTFRCDPISEHNRLYWYRQTLGQGPEFLTYFQNEAQLEKSRLLSDRFSAERPKGSFSTLEIQRTEQGDSAMYLCASSLRTGSNYGYTFGSGTRLTVV.

As DNA, the CDR3 is TGTGCCAGCAGGGACACTTCTGGGGCCAACGTCCTGACTTTC. Translation gives CASRDTSGANVLTF. This chain connects TRBV2 to TRBJ2-6, with D possibly being TRBD1 (5 bases). Trimming pared 6 bases from V and 1 base from J, leaving 7 bases between. The V gene's germline CDR1 is SNHLY and CDR2 FYNNEI. This CDR3 region has 14 residues.

A few counts support this clone. This chain links TRBV28 with TRBJ2-7; 11 bases agree with TRBD2. V was pared by 5 bases and J by 4 bases, with 4 bases of the junction left unmatched. The germline V gene has CDR1 MDHEN and CDR2 SYDVKM. The CDR3 length is 14 residues. DNA for the CDR3: TGTGCCAGCAGTCCTAGCGGGGGGTTGTACGAGCAGTACTTC. Protein product: CASSPSGGLYEQYF.

The chain has TRBV29-1 and TRBJ2-7; either TRBD1 or TRBD2 may supply D (5 bases each). The CDR3 length is 13 residues. Between the trimmed V and J ends, which lost 7 bases and 2 bases, there was a span of 15 bases. Per germline, CDR1 SQVTM and CDR2 ANQGSEA. The CDR3 DNA follows: TGCAGCGCAGGGACCATTGCCGCCTACGAGCAGTACTTC. Translation: CSAGTIAAYEQYF.

There are a few counts of this clone. The gene calls are TRBV10-3 and TRBJ1-2; TRBD1 might be the D (5 bases). V lost 8 bases, J lost 7 bases, and 14 bases lay in between. CDR1 and CDR2 from the germline V gene are ENHRY and SYGVKD. The CDR3 runs to 12 residues. The CDR3, as DNA: TGTGCCATCGATGCGGGGAGGGGTGGCTACACCTTC. Residues: CAIDAGRGGYTF.

This clone was observed a few times. The chain combines TRBV30 with TRBJ1-1; D not resolved. The CDR3 is 13 amino acids. Germline V gene sequence: CDR1 GTSNPN, CDR2 SVGIG (reference sequence). The V gene lost 4 bases and the J gene lost 1 base, with 10 bases spanning the gap. In nucleotides, the CDR3 is TGTGCCTGGATCCCTTTACAGAACACTGAAGCTTTCTTT. Translation: CAWIPLQNTEAFF. Drawing the rest from reference TRBV30 and TRBJ1-1, the complete variable domain is SQTIHQWPATLVQPVGSPLSLECTVEGTSNPNLYWYRQAAGRGLQLLFYSVGIGQISSEVPQNLSASRPQDRQFILSSKKLLLSDSGFYLCAWIPLQNTEAFFGQGTRLTVV.

The chain links TRBV7-8 to TRBJ1-2; 8 bases are a match to TRBD1. The CDR3 totals 13 residues. The V gene end was trimmed by 5 bases and the J gene end by 9 bases; junction bases not matched to a gene: 8. Germline V gene lookup returns CDR1 SGHVS and CDR2 FQNEAQ. CDR3 bases: TGTGCCAGCAGCAACCGACAGGGGAAGAGCTACACCTTC. It encodes CASSNRQGKSYTF. Based on the CDR3 plus reference TRBV7-8 and TRBJ1-2, the full variable domain is GAGVSQSPRYKVAKRGQDVALRCDPISGHVSLFWYQQALGQGPEFLTYFQNEAQLDKSGLPSDRFFAERPEGSVSTLKIQRTQQEDSAVYLCASSNRQGKSYTFGSGTRLTVV.

The CDR3 sequence is CASSSNIGGTDTQYF. The CDR3, as DNA: TGTGCCAGCAGCTCGAACATCGGGGGGACAGATACGCAGTATTTT. The rearrangement links TRBV5-4 to TRBJ2-3, with 7 bases aligning to TRBD2. J lost 3 bases, V lost 3 bases, and 7 bases had no gene match. Germline CDR1 and CDR2: SGHNT and YYREEE (reference sequence). This CDR3 comprises 15 residues.

This clone was recorded a few times. Other DNA sequences in the same sample also yield this CDR3. The chain employs TRBV30 and TRBJ2-7; no reliable D call. Per the germline V gene, CDR1 is GTSNPN and CDR2 is SVGIG (reference sequence). The CDR3 contains 11 residues. The ends were cut back, 1 base at V and 1 base at J, with 2 bases in the middle. This CDR3 reads CAWSGSYEQYF. The CDR3 DNA reads TGTGCCTGGAGTGGATCCTACGAGCAGTACTTC.

The V and J genes are TRBV6-1 and TRBJ2-7, with 10 nucleotides matching TRBD1. Trimming took 3 bases from V and 6 from J; bases not matched to a gene: 8. Looked up from germline, CDR1 is MNHNS and CDR2 is SASEGT. The CDR3 has 15 residues. The chain's CDR3 is CASSEGQGHFGEQYF. DNA of the CDR3: TGTGCCAGCAGTGAGGGACAGGGGCATTTCGGCGAGCAGTACTTC.

The V call is TRBV5-1, the J call TRBJ2-3; 9 nucleotides agree with TRBD1. Germline V gene lookup returns CDR1 SGHRS and CDR2 YFSETQ. V was pared by 7 bases and J by 3 bases, with 9 bases of the junction left unmatched. This CDR3 has 15 residues. The CDR3 region is CASGTGKIWTDTQYF. As DNA, the CDR3 is TGCGCCAGCGGGACAGGGAAGATTTGGACAGATACGCAGTATTTT.